Following are 8 T cell receptor beta chains from one sample sequenced in a study of OX40 agonist ivuxolimab in advanced cancers. This table comes from immunoSEQ multiplex PCR, and its TCRdb copy is limited to in-frame clones, with some not included. The top ten hold around a fifth of the sample, which has about 40,000 clones, 86% seen once. Specimen: CD4+ or CD8+ T cells sorted from blood, collected in a trial of the OX40 agonist ivuxolimab. The receptors stem from an adult with an advanced solid tumor such as melanoma, head and neck, liver or kidney cancer.

The rearrangement joins TRBV7-9 to TRBJ2-3; D ambiguous. V lost 8 bases and J 3 bases, leaving 9 bases between the germline ends. CDR3 length: 12 residues. Germline V lookup: CDR1 SEHNR, CDR2 FQNEAQ (reference sequence). The CDR3 spells CASEDGTDTQYF. The CDR3 nucleotides are TGTGCCAGCGAAGATGGGACAGATACGCAGTATTTT.

This rearrangement joins TRBV11-2 to TRBJ2-1, with D possibly being TRBD1 (7 bases). The ends were cut back, 2 bases at V and 4 bases at J, with 9 bases in the middle. The CDR3 has 14 residues. Per the germline V gene, CDR1 is SGHAT and CDR2 is FQNNGV. The CDR3 reads CASSLQGGYNEQFF. The CDR3 DNA reads as TGTGCCAGCAGCTTACAGGGGGGATACAATGAGCAGTTCTTC.

CDR3 sequence reads: CASSPGQGADYEQYF. CDR3 DNA: TGTGCCAGTAGTCCCGGACAGGGGGCTGATTACGAGCAGTACTTC. The chain carries TRBV19 and TRBJ2-7; TRBD1 aligns across 11 bases. V trimming: 5 bases; J trimming: 4 bases; junction bases outside the gene matches: 7. The CDR3 sequence is 15 residues long. The germline gives CDR1 LNHDA, CDR2 SQIVND (reference sequence).

V is TRBV6-5 and J is TRBJ1-1; 7 nucleotides line up with TRBD1. The junction had 6 bases not matched to a gene; V was cut back by 4 bases and J by 7 bases. This CDR3 has 13 residues. From germline, CDR1 is MNHEY and CDR2 SVGAGI. The CDR3 sequence: CASSSPTGLEAFF. For the CDR3, the DNA is TGTGCCAGCAGTTCCCCGACAGGGCTTGAAGCTTTCTTT.

This clone has just one count. The J gene is TRBJ2-7, the V gene TRBV4-2, with a possible D match to TRBD1 (6 bases). This CDR3 is built from 15 residues. V gave up 0 bases and J gave up 4 bases, with 13 bases separating them. Germline V CDR1 and CDR2: LGHNA, YNFKEQ. The CDR3 spells CASSQEQDSNYEQYF. CDR3 bases: TGTGCCAGCAGCCAAGAGCAGGACAGCAATTACGAGCAGTACTTC.

This chain joins TRBV5-1 and TRBJ1-1; a possible D gene is TRBD1 (6 bases). The germline CDR1 and CDR2 sequences are SGHRS and YFSETQ. This CDR3 comprises 15 residues. Deletions cut 1 base from V and 2 bases from J, with 12 bases between. The CDR3, as DNA: TGCGCCAGCAGCTTGCGGGAGGGGGATAACACTGAAGCTTTCTTT. It is translated as CASSLREGDNTEAFF.

The chain uses TRBV4-2 and TRBJ2-7; a weak D match, TRBD2 (5 bases). CDR3 length: 15 amino acids. V lost 4 bases and J 4 bases, leaving 17 bases between the germline ends. From germline, CDR1 is LGHNA and CDR2 YNFKEQ. The CDR3 sequence: CASSPLVGDFYEQYV. In DNA, the CDR3 is TGTGCCAGCAGCCCCTTGGTCGGGGATTTTTACGAGCAGTACGTC.

The CDR3 sequence is CASRGLGREFDEKLFF. The CDR3 nucleotides are TGTGCCAGTCGGGGCCTAGGACGGGAGTTTGATGAAAAACTGTTTTTT. V gene TRBV27 combines with J gene TRBJ1-4, with D possibly matching TRBD1 (5 bases). Trimming cost V 9 bases and J 6 bases, with 23 bases left between them. The CDR3 is 16 residues long. Germline assignment: CDR1 MNHEY and CDR2 SMNVEV (reference sequence).